The entry below gives a single T cell receptor beta chain sequence along with its context. Antigen specificity is unknown. Both 60 Vbeta primers and 13 Jbeta primers went into the PCR. TCRdb's copy holds only in-frame clones and misses some; the assay was immunoSEQ multiplex PCR. The sample carries roughly 140,000 clones, around 82% recorded once. This sample stems from a study of cytomegalovirus exposure and HLA in healthy donors. Study conclusions and caveats: Follow-up analysis later connected one missense variant in DCLRE1C with trimming of TCR beta V- and J-genes.

The CDR3 has 14 residues. Germline CDR1 SGHAT, CDR2 FQNNGV. Trimming removed 5 bases from V and 3 bases from J, with 11 bases in between. This TCR was sampled from a woman aged 45-65 years in good health and CMV-seropositive. The genes are TRBV11-2 and TRBJ2-1; a weak D match, TRBD2 (5 bases). Sequencing used PBMCs. This CDR3 is CASSKYRDYNEQFF. The CDR3 nucleotides are TGTGCCAGCAGCAAGTACCGGGACTACAATGAGCAGTTCTTC. The full variable domain, its missing parts supplied by reference TRBV11-2 and TRBJ2-1, is EAGVAQSPRYKIIEKRQSVAFWCNPISGHATLYWYQQILGQGPKLLIQFQNNGVVDDSQLPKDRFSAERLKGVDSTLKIQPAKLEDSAVYLCASSKYRDYNEQFFGPGTRLTVL.